This T cell receptor beta chain was observed in a study of vaccination effects on CD4 cells after COVID-19. Peptide-pool stimulation followed by sequencing identified expanded antigen-specific CD4+ clonotypes in the ViraFEST assay. Isolating CD4+ T cells followed more than 9 days of culture. Comments on this clone: The antigen is not known.

Using immunoSEQ multiplex PCR, the repertoire was profiled, and TCRdb retains in-frame clones only, with some absent. The data hold just over 20,000 clones, with 70% observed a single time. The length of the CDR3 is 15 residues. The V gene end was trimmed by 7 bases and the J gene end by 3 bases; junction bases not matched to a gene: 7. Per the germline V gene, CDR1 is WNHNN and CDR2 is SYGVQD (reference sequence). This TCR came from a human donor who received a COVID-19 vaccine. The source was CD4+ T cells from PBMCs cultured with HCoV-229E spike peptides, collected before COVID-19 vaccination. This chain uses TRBV10-1 with TRBJ2-5; 11 positions match TRBD1. This chain's CDR3 is CASTDGTGGEETQYF. CDR3 sequence (DNA): TGCGCCAGCACTGATGGGACAGGGGGAGAAGAGACCCAGTACTTC.